This T cell receptor beta chain appears in the sequencing data of a study of T cell responses to AZD1222 COVID-19 vaccine. Details on this clone: An end of the junction does not agree with germline; a read error may underlie this.

Sequencing was performed with immunoSEQ multiplex PCR; in TCRdb, only in-frame clones are kept and a portion is missing. The sample has tens of thousands of clones, around 90% seen once. Germline V lookup: CDR1 SNHLY, CDR2 FYNNEI. The CDR3 has 13 amino acids. The source of this sequence is an adult who received the AZD1222 COVID-19 vaccine. Sequencing used peripheral blood, obtained 28 days after the second AZD1222 dose. The J gene is TRBJ1-5, the V gene TRBV2; unclear D gene. DNA of the CDR3: TGTGCCAGCAGTGAAGCGCATTCCGGGCCGAGGGATTTT. Amino acids: CASSEAHSGPRDF.